The TCR beta chain under discussion was sequenced for a study of HIV-infected patients and healthy controls. In the study overall: The CD4:CD8 ratio increased slightly in early therapy, but CD8 counts showed no consistent change. No general T-cell lymphocytopenia was present, and per-chain CDR3 totals resembled those of controls.

Whole blood was used without fractionation, so all unsorted peripheral T cells were included. People with immunomodulatory therapy, recent vaccination or treatment interruptions were not enrolled. Germline CDR1 SGHNT, CDR2 YYREEE (reference sequence). The CDR3 is 13 residues long. V was clipped by 7 bases and J by 8 bases; unmatched bases: 7. cDNA was made from approximately 500 ng RNA using alpha and beta constant primers. Alpha and beta chain libraries were made separately by chain-specific third strand synthesis with multiplexing indices. TCRdb redid the calling of the 5' RACE reads with MiXCR, one entry per CDR3 protein. The profile shows approximately 9,300 distinct CDR3 sequences, under 11% of them singletons.

This TCR derives from an adult with HIV infection. The source was blood, collected before antiretroviral therapy. The J gene is TRBJ1-4, the V gene TRBV5-4, with TRBD1 matching over 8 bases. CDR3: CASQRQGMEKLFF. The CDR3 region has the DNA TGTGCCAGCCAACGACAGGGGATGGAAAAACTGTTTTTT.